The 24 T cell receptor beta chains reported below all come from one sample, sequenced in a study of cytomegalovirus exposure and HLA in healthy donors (dated by TCRdb to between 2016 and 2019). The receptor library was made with the immunoSEQ multiplex PCR assay. For the multiplex PCR, a mixture combining 60 forward primers for TCR Vbeta segments and 13 reverse primers for TCR Jbeta segments was used. What TCRdb holds here is the immuneACCESS table cut down to in-frame rearrangements. Part of the clones is not present; checked against another copy, under half of the missing clones reflect an unresolved V gene, and the others are unexplained. In all, the sample holds about 150,000 clones, and 68% of those were seen once. Clones ranked in the top ten supply around 4.2% of the sample. Material for sequencing was PBMCs. The receptors were sampled from a man in his fifties or sixties in good health and CMV-seronegative.

The CDR3 reads CASSSDRDWQPQHF. The CDR3 DNA reads as TGTGCCAGCAGTTCCGACAGGGATTGGCAGCCCCAGCATTTT. The J gene is TRBJ1-5, the V gene TRBV28; 7 bases are shared with TRBD1. The CDR3 has 14 residues. CDR1 is MDHEN, CDR2 SYDVKM, per germline. Unmatched junction bases numbered 7, after V lost 4 bases and J lost 7 bases.

V usage is TRBV27 and J usage is TRBJ2-2; TRBD1 agrees at 8 bases. The CDR3 length is 15 residues. Germline trimming cut 3 bases from V and 1 base from J; bases unmatched to any gene: 1. Germline V gene sequence: CDR1 MNHEY, CDR2 SMNVEV (reference sequence). The CDR3: CASSFDRGNTGELFF. For the CDR3, the DNA is TGTGCCAGCAGTTTTGACAGGGGGAACACCGGGGAGCTGTTTTTT.

The chain joins TRBV6-1 to TRBJ1-2, with 8 bases fitting TRBD1. The length of the CDR3 is 11 residues. The V gene's germline CDR1 is MNHNS and CDR2 SASEGT. The V and J ends lost 8 bases and 8 bases, in that order; junction bases with no gene match: 4. CDR3 coding DNA: TGTGCCAGCGGGGGACAGGCCGGCTACACCTTC. The encoded protein is CASGGQAGYTF.

The chain recombines TRBV4-2 with TRBJ1-1, with D uncertain. Germline V lookup: CDR1 LGHNA, CDR2 YNFKEQ. This CDR3 has 16 residues. V gave up 0 bases and J gave up 5 bases, with 16 bases separating them. DNA for the CDR3: TGTGCCAGCAGCCAAGAAGCGGGCCCCGAAGGAACTGAAGCTTTCTTT. It encodes CASSQEAGPEGTEAFF.

The V and J genes are TRBV28 and TRBJ2-7, with D possibly TRBD2 on 5 matching bases. Trimming pared 6 bases from V and 3 bases from J, leaving 12 bases between. The CDR3 has 13 residues. CDR1 MDHEN and CDR2 SYDVKM come from the germline V gene. CDR3 sequence reads: CASRGAVHYEQYF. The CDR3 DNA sequence: TGTGCCAGCAGAGGAGCGGTCCACTACGAGCAGTACTTC.

The J gene is TRBJ2-7, the V gene TRBV29-1; D is ambiguous. CDR3 length equals 11 residues. Germline CDR1 and CDR2: SQVTM and ANQGSEA. V lost 3 bases and J 12 bases, leaving 15 bases between the germline ends. CDR3 residues: CSVDLLSARYF. DNA for the CDR3: TGCAGCGTTGACCTGCTTTCAGCGCGGTACTTC.

This clone occurred a few times. The gene calls are TRBV27 and TRBJ2-1; 7 nucleotides match TRBD1. The CDR3 loop spans 15 amino acids. Germline V lookup: CDR1 MNHEY, CDR2 SMNVEV (reference sequence). The trim removed 5 bases at V and 6 bases at J, leaving 10 bases unmatched. The CDR3 region is CASSPQGVRANEQFF. DNA for the CDR3: TGTGCCAGCAGTCCGCAGGGGGTCAGAGCCAATGAGCAGTTCTTC.

The chain couples TRBV5-8 to TRBJ2-5, with TRBD1 matching over 7 bases. The CDR3 spans 15 residues. After removal of 1 base from V and 2 bases from J, the junction contained 5 bases not matched to a gene. In germline, CDR1 is SGHTS, CDR2 YDEGEE. Written as DNA, the CDR3 is TGTGCCAGCAGCTTGATACGGACAGGACAAGAGACCCAGTACTTC. This codes for CASSLIRTGQETQYF.

CDR3 nucleotide sequence: TGTGCCAGCAGCTTGTTCTTATGGGGGGGCCTCAACGAGCAGTACTTC. Protein product: CASSLFLWGGLNEQYF. This chain joins TRBV5-6 and TRBJ2-7; a possible D gene is TRBD2 (7 bases). CDR3 length equals 16 residues. With 1 base removed from V and 5 bases from J, the gap between germline ends came to 19 bases. CDR1 SGHDT and CDR2 YYEEEE come from the germline V gene. The full variable domain, with the rest looked up from reference TRBV5-6 and TRBJ2-7, is DAGVTQSPTHLIKTRGQQVTLRCSPKSGHDTVSWYQQALGQGPQFIFQYYEEEERQRGNFPDRFSGHQFPNYSSELNVNALLLGDSALYLCASSLFLWGGLNEQYFGPGTRLTVT.

The rearrangement joins TRBV5-1 to TRBJ1-2, with 8 bases fitting TRBD1. CDR1 and CDR2 (germline): SGHRS, YFSETQ. The CDR3 contains 17 residues. Trimming at V came to 0 bases and at J to 4 bases, leaving 11 bases not matched to a gene. Here the CDR3 reads CASSLEAGTGEVYGYTF. The CDR3 DNA is TGCGCCAGCAGCTTGGAAGCCGGGACAGGAGAGGTCTATGGCTACACCTTC.

The rearrangement uses TRBV19 and TRBJ1-1; no clear D. Trimming left V 0 bases short and J 0 bases short, with 2 bases between. Germline CDR1 is LNHDA and CDR2 is SQIVND (reference sequence). CDR3 length: 13 amino acids. CDR3 bases: TGTGCCAGTAGTATAGACGTGAACACTGAAGCTTTCTTT. Translating gives CASSIDVNTEAFF. Supplemented by reference TRBV19 and TRBJ1-1, the full variable domain reads DGGITQSPKYLFRKEGQNVTLSCEQNLNHDAMYWYRQDPGQGLRLIYYSQIVNDFQKGDIAEGYSVSREKKESFPLTVTSAQKNPTAFYLCASSIDVNTEAFFGQGTRLTVV.

This clone was picked up a small number of times. The chain uses TRBV5-6 and TRBJ1-2; D is undetermined. The V end lost 3 bases, the J end lost 3 bases, and 3 bases lay between the germline ends. Per germline, CDR1 SGHDT and CDR2 YYEEEE. This CDR3 spans 11 amino acids. DNA of the CDR3: TGTGCCAGCAGCTCAGACTATGGCTACACCTTC. Its protein product is CASSSDYGYTF.

In its sample, this clone was seen once. The V and J genes are TRBV5-4 and TRBJ1-1; 7 positions match TRBD1. The CDR3 has 13 amino acids. CDR1 and CDR2 from the germline V gene are SGHNT and YYREEE (reference sequence). J was trimmed by 5 bases and V by 4 bases; bases with no gene match: 5. Here the CDR3 reads CASSPDRVTEAFF. CDR3 coding DNA: TGTGCCAGCAGCCCCGACAGGGTGACTGAAGCTTTCTTT.

V and J are TRBV5-1 and TRBJ1-3, with D perhaps matching TRBD1 (5 bases). V lost 0 bases and J 0 bases, leaving 13 bases between the germline ends. CDR1 is SGHRS and CDR2 is YFSETQ in the germline V gene. The CDR3 runs 17 residues. The CDR3 loop is CASSLDGAAYSGNTIYF. DNA of the CDR3: TGCGCCAGCAGCTTGGATGGGGCCGCATACTCTGGAAACACCATATATTTT.

This clone is a singleton in its sample. The same CDR3 arises from other DNA sequences in this sample as well. The V gene is TRBV5-4, the J gene TRBJ2-2; 8 bases line up with TRBD2. Germline V gene data show CDR1 as SGHNT and CDR2 as YYREEE (reference sequence). The CDR3 contains 15 residues. J gave up 3 bases and V 2 bases, and 3 bases lay outside the gene matches. CDR3 in amino acids: CASSLGGRYTGELFF. The CDR3 bases are TGTGCCAGCAGCTTAGGCGGGAGGTACACCGGGGAGCTGTTTTTT.

The V and J genes are TRBV7-3 and TRBJ2-2; no clear D gene. Trimming removed 5 bases from V and 1 base from J, with 8 bases in between. Germline assignment: CDR1 SGHTA and CDR2 FQGTGA. This CDR3 has 14 amino acids. CDR3 nucleotides: TGTGCCAGCAGCCCCCTGTTGAACACCGGGGAGCTGTTTTTT. Its protein product is CASSPLLNTGELFF.

A note on this clone: The sample has other DNA sequences that encode this CDR3 too. This chain links TRBV7-2 with TRBJ2-7, with 8 bases matching TRBD1. The germline gives CDR1 SGHTA, CDR2 FQGNSA. The CDR3 is 16 residues long. V dropped 1 base and J dropped 6; count of bases not matched to a gene: 11. CDR3 bases: TGTGCCAGCAGCTTAGGCCGTCGACAGGGGTTGAGCGAGCAGTACTTC. It codes for CASSLGRRQGLSEQYF.

The chain recombines TRBV9 with TRBJ1-4; D might be TRBD1 (6 bases). Deletions cut 1 base from V and 3 bases from J, with 31 bases between. CDR3 length: 22 amino acids. Per the germline V gene, CDR1 is SGDLS and CDR2 is YYNGEE. The CDR3 reads CASSVSTGSAERSRKANEKLFF. Written as DNA, the CDR3 is TGTGCCAGCAGCGTATCGACAGGCTCCGCGGAAAGAAGTAGGAAGGCTAATGAAAAACTGTTTTTT. Combining the CDR3 with reference TRBV9 and TRBJ1-4 gives the whole variable domain DSGVTQTPKHLITATGQRVTLRCSPRSGDLSVYWYQQSLDQGLQFLIQYYNGEERAKGNILERFSAQQFPDLHSELNLSSLELGDSALYFCASSVSTGSAERSRKANEKLFFGSGTQLSVL.

The chain joins TRBV29-1 to TRBJ2-1; 13 nucleotides line up with TRBD2. CDR1 and CDR2 (germline): SQVTM, ANQGSEA. Trimming cost V 4 bases and J 6 bases; bases outside gene matches: 0. The CDR3 covers 13 residues. The CDR3 spells CSVGTSGSNEQFF. CDR3 nucleotide sequence: TGCAGCGTTGGGACTAGCGGGAGCAATGAGCAGTTCTTC.

The rearrangement uses TRBV10-3 and TRBJ1-4, with 9 nucleotides matching TRBD1. CDR1 is ENHRY, CDR2 SYGVKD, per germline. The length of the CDR3 is 16 residues. The ends lost 3 bases at V and 8 bases at J; junction bases unmatched: 10. As DNA, the CDR3 is TGTGCCATCAGTGAACGACCGGGACAGGGAAGGGAAAAACTGTTTTTT. This sequence encodes CAISERPGQGREKLFF.

V is TRBV5-1 and J is TRBJ1-4; 8 bases align to TRBD1. The trim removed 4 bases at V and 7 bases at J, leaving 6 bases unmatched. Germline CDR1 SGHRS, CDR2 YFSETQ. CDR3 length: 14 residues. CDR3 sequence (DNA): TGCGCCAGCAGCAACTCAGGGGGCGGTGAAAAACTGTTTTTT. Translated: CASSNSGGGEKLFF.

The chain uses TRBV6-6 and TRBJ1-2; D not certain. In germline, CDR1 is MNHNY, CDR2 SVGAGI (reference sequence). This CDR3 region has 13 residues. V lost 4 bases to trimming and J lost 9 bases, with 15 bases between them. CDR3 in amino acids: CASSSIEGVSYTF. The CDR3, as DNA: TGTGCCAGCAGTTCTATTGAGGGTGTTAGCTACACCTTC.

The chain combines TRBV5-6 with TRBJ2-7; 8 positions match TRBD2. The CDR3 sequence is 15 residues long. Germline CDR1 SGHDT, CDR2 YYEEEE. The junction had 4 bases not matched to a gene; V was cut back by 0 bases and J by 2 bases. The CDR3 loop is CASSLGLASTYEQYF. For the CDR3, the DNA is TGTGCCAGCAGCTTGGGACTAGCGTCTACCTACGAGCAGTACTTC.

This clone was detected only once. The rearrangement uses TRBV7-9 and TRBJ1-2; possibly TRBD1 for D (6 bases). V was clipped by 5 bases and J by 1 base, with 8 bases between them. Per the germline V gene, CDR1 is SEHNR and CDR2 is FQNEAQ (reference sequence). This CDR3 is 13 amino acids long. CDR3 nucleotides: TGTGCCAGCAGCCCAGGGGTTAACTATGGCTACACCTTC. As protein: CASSPGVNYGYTF.